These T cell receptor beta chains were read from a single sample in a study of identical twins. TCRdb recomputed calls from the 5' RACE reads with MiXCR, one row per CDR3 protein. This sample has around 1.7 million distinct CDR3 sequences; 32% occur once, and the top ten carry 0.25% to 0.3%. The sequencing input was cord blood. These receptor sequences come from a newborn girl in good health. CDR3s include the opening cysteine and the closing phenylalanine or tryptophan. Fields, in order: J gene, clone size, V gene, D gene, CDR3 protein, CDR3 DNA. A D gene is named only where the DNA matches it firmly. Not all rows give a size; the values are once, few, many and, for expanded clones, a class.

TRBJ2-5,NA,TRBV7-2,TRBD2,CASSRLAGAIKETQYF,TGTGCCAGCAGCAGACTAGCGGGGGCCATAAAAGAGACCCAGTACTTC
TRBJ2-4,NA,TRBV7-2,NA,CASSRGVVFGAKDIQYF,TGTGCCAGCAGCCGGGGAGTTGTATTCGGGGCCAAAGACATTCAGTACTTC
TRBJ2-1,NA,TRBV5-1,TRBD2,CASSLGATSGYNEQFF,TGCGCCAGCAGCTTGGGGGCCACTAGCGGCTACAATGAGCAGTTCTTC
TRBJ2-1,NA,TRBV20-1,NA,CSARDRPRGNEQFF,TGCAGTGCTAGAGATAGGCCCAGGGGCAATGAGCAGTTCTTC
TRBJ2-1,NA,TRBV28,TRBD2,CASSSLLAGNYNEQFF,TGTGCCAGCAGTTCGCTTCTAGCGGGGAACTACAATGAGCAGTTCTTC
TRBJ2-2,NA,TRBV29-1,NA,CSVEERSTGELFF,TGCAGCGTTGAGGAACGGAGCACCGGGGAGCTGTTTTTT
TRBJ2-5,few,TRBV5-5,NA,CASSLGVNNEQYF,TGTGCCAGCAGCTTGGGGGTGAACAATGAGCAGTACTTC
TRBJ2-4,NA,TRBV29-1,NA,CSAGDTKNIQYF,TGCAGCGCCGGGGACACCAAAAACATTCAGTACTTC
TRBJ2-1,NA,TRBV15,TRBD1,CATSRGTGFNEQFF,TGTGCCACCAGCAGAGGGACAGGTTTCAATGAGCAGTTCTTC
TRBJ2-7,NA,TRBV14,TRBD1,CASSTRTGSSYEQYF,TGTGCCAGCAGCACAAGGACAGGTAGCTCCTACGAGCAGTACTTC
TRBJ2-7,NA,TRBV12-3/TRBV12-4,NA,CASSLAAGRSSYEQYF,TGTGCCAGCAGTTTAGCGGCAGGGCGGAGCTCCTACGAGCAGTACTTC
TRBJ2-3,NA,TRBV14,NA,CASSRHGSWTDTQYF,TGTGCCAGCAGCCGACACGGGAGTTGGACAGATACGCAGTATTTT
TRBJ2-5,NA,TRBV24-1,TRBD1,CATSDLIGTGQETQYF,TGTGCCACCAGTGATTTGATCGGGACAGGCCAAGAGACCCAGTACTTC
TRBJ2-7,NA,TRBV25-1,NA,CTSSEWTVYEQYF,TGTACCAGCAGTGAATGGACCGTCTACGAGCAGTACTTC
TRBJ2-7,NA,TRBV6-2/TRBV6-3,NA,CASSYMGDRRSYEQYF,TGTGCCAGCAGTTATATGGGGGACCGTCGCTCCTACGAGCAGTACTTC
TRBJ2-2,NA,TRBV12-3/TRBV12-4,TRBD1,CASSRTDRGLLVANTGELFF,TGTGCCAGCAGCCGAACGGACAGGGGGCTATTGGTGGCGAACACCGGGGAGCTGTTTTTT
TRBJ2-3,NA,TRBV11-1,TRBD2,CAGSLRLAGGTDTQYF,TGTGCCGGCAGCTTGCGACTAGCGGGAGGCACAGATACGCAGTATTTT
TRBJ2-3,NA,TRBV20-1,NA,CSAIPSGGPDTQYF,TGCAGTGCCATTCCTTCGGGGGGCCCTGATACGCAGTATTTT
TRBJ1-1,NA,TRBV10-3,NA,CATRADTEAFF,TGTGCCACGCGGGCGGACACTGAAGCTTTCTTT
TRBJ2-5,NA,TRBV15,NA,CATSRGPRIVGVLGQETQYF,TGTGCCACCAGCAGAGGCCCCAGGATCGTCGGGGTATTGGGTCAAGAGACCCAGTACTTC
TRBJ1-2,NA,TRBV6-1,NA,CASSRTAPNYGYTF,TGTGCCAGCAGTCGGACAGCCCCTAACTATGGCTACACCTTC
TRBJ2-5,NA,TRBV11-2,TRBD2,CASSWSGREQYF,TGTGCCAGCAGCTGGAGCGGGAGGGAGCAGTACTTC
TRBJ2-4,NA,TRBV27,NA,CASSALAQVAKNIQYF,TGTGCCAGCAGTGCCCTAGCGCAGGTAGCCAAAAACATTCAGTACTTC